This T cell receptor (beta chain) was observed in a study of blood T cell repertoires in COVID-19. Study details: The analysed material was cDNA or gDNA that came from T cells, B-cell-depleted T cells, or PBMCs.

The ends were cut back, 7 bases at V and 4 bases at J, with 15 bases in the middle. CDR3 size: 14 residues. CDR1 and CDR2 (germline): SNHLY, FYNNEI. As originally analysed: Reference gene primer amplification yielded estimated nucleated cell counts. Assay: immunoSEQ multiplex PCR; the TCRdb copy retains only in-frame clones and omits some. V, J and clone size are taken as reported in that table, and D and trimming were inferred from the DNA itself. The sample has about 300,000 clones; approximately 89% are singletons. This clone appeared once. This clonotype was obtained from a woman aged 25 to 45 with COVID-19, enrolled during active disease. The genes are TRBV2 and TRBJ2-3; TRBD1 is a possible D gene (6 bases). Sequencing was done on a sample of peripheral blood. The CDR3 sequence: CASNIRGSPDTQYF. CDR3 nucleotide sequence: TGTGCCAGCAACATCAGGGGTAGCCCAGATACGCAGTATTTT. Combining the CDR3 with reference TRBV2 and TRBJ2-3 gives the whole variable domain EPEVTQTPSHQVTQMGQEVILRCVPISNHLYFYWYRQILGQKVEFLVSFYNNEISEKSEIFDDQFSVERPDGSNFTLKIRSTKLEDSAMYFCASNIRGSPDTQYFGPGTRLTVL.